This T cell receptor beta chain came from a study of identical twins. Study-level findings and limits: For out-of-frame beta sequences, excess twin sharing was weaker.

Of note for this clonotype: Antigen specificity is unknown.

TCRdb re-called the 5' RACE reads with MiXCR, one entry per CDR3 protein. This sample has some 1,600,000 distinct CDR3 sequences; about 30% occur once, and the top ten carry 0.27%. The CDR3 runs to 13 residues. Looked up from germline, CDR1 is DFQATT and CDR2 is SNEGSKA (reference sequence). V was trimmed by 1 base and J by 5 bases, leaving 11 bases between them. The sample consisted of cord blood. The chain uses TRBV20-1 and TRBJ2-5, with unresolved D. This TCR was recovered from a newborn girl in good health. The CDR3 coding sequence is TGCAGTGCTAGAGCTGGGTCCGCGGAGACCCAGTACTTC. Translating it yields CSARAGSAETQYF.